This T cell receptor beta chain was obtained from a study of T-cell reconstitution after alpha-beta-depleted transplantation in children (dated by TCRdb to the mid-2010s). General notes on the study: Using TCR repertoire profiling, the study quantitatively followed how T-cell immune reconstitution unfolded in children after TCRalphabeta/CD19-depleted allogeneic hematopoietic cell transplantation.

The method was PCR. TCRdb records Illumina HiSeq 2500 as the sequencer. TCR library preparation used molecular barcoding, with unique molecular identifiers applied to normalize quantification of the TCRbeta repertoire. TCRdb cleaned the public reads at Q25 with fastp, built clones with MiXCR and kept in-frame beta chains. Under each unique CDR3 protein, matching rows form one entry showing the most common genes and DNA. This sample lists fewer than 350,000 distinct CDR3 sequences; around a tenth were detected once. Together, the top ten hold just under 7.5% of the sample. As regards this clonotype: What antigen it recognizes has not been identified. Per-base quality was not reported, and no clone a single base away is much larger than it.

The treatment or condition label of this sample denotes: allogeneic hematopoietic cell transplantation with graft depleted of TCRalphabeta T cells and CD19 B cells. The transplant recipients were children given TCRalphabeta/CD19-depleted allogeneic hematopoietic cell grafts. General findings and caveats noted by the study authors: Over the following months the frequencies of hyperexpanded clones went down, and after one year T-cell counts and TCRbeta diversity were mostly credited to newly produced T cells. The high TCRbeta diversity at day 60 in some patients was ascribed to recipient T cells and intrathymic progenitors that had survived conditioning. About two months after transplant, the apparently early recovery of alphabetaT-cell counts reportedly depended on just several hundred clones that had expanded rapidly and came from non-depleted graft cells.

Trimming leaves V shorter by 5 bases and J shorter by 6 bases, with the junction holding 0 bases beyond the gene matches. The CDR3 spans 11 residues, from the cysteine through the phenylalanine. Only the CDR3 region is kept as DNA, spanning 33 bases read in frame from base 1. Taken from the germline V gene, the CDR1 and CDR2 loops are MDHEN and SYDVKM. This receptor was obtained from a boy younger than two with acute myeloid leukemia, due to receive a stem cell transplant. The rearrangement joined TRBV28 to TRBJ2-7; 8 bases in the junction line up with TRBD2. This specimen consisted of PBMCs, obtained before TCRalphabeta/CD19-depleted stem cell transplant. The DNA sequence is given as TGTGCCAGCAGTACTAGCGGCGAGCAGTACTTC. Its coded protein is CASSTSGEQYF.